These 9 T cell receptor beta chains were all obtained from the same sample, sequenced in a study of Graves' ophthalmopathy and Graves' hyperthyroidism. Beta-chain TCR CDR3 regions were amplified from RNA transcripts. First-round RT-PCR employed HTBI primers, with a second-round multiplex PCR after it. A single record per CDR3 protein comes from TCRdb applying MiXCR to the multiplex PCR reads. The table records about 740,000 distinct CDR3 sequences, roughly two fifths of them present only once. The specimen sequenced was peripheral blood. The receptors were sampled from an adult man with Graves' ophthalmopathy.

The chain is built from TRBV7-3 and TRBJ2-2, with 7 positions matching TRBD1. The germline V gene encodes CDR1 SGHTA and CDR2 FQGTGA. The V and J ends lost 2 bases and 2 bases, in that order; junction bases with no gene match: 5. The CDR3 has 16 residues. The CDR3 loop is CASSLVRDSNTGELFF. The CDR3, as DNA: TGTGCCAGCAGCTTAGTAAGGGACAGTAACACCGGGGAGCTGTTTTTT.

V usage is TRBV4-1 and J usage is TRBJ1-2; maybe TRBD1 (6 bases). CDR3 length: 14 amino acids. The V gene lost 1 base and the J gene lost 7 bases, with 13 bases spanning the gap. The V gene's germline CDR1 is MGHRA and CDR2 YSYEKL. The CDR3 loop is CASSQGGGPGGYTF. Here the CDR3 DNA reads TGCGCCAGCAGCCAAGGAGGGGGGCCAGGTGGCTACACCTTC.

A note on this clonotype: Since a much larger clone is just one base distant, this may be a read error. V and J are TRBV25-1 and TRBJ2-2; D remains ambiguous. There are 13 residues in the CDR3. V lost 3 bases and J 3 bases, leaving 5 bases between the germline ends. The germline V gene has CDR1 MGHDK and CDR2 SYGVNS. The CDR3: CASSDRYTGELFF. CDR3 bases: TGTGCCAGCAGTGACCGATACACCGGGGAGCTGTTTTTT.

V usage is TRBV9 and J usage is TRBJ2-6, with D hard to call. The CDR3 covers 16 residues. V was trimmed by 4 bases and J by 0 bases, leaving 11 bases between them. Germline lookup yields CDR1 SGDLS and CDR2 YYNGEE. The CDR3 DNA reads TGTGCCAGCAGCCAAGAAGGCGACTCTGGGGCCAACGTCCTGACTTTC. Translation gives CASSQEGDSGANVLTF.

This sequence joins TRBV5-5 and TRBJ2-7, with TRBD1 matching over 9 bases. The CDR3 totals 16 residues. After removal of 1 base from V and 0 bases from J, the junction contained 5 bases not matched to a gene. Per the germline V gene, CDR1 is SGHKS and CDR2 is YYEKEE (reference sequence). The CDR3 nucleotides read TGTGCCAGCAGCTTGTTCACAGGGGGCCCCTCCTACGAGCAGTACTTC. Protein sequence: CASSLFTGGPSYEQYF.

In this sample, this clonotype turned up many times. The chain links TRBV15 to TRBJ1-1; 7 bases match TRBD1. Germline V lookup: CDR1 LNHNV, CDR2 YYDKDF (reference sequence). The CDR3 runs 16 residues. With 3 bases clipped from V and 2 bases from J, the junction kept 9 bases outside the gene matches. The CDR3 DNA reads TGTGCCACCAGCAGTCCCGGGACAGAGAACAACACTGAAGCTTTCTTT. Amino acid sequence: CATSSPGTENNTEAFF.

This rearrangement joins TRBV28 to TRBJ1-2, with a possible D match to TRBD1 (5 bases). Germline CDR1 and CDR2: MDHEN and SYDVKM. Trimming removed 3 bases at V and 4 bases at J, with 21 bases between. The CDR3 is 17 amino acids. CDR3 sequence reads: CASSFWARVGLTYGYTF. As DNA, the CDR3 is TGTGCCAGCAGTTTTTGGGCAAGGGTGGGGCTTACCTATGGCTACACCTTC.

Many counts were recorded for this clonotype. CDR3 in amino acids: CATGQDFNYGYTF. CDR3 bases: TGTGCCACCGGACAAGATTTTAACTATGGCTACACCTTC. The chain is built from TRBV10-3 and TRBJ1-2; possible D gene TRBD1, 5 bases. This CDR3 is 13 amino acids long. The V gene lost 10 bases and the J gene lost 1 base, with 13 bases spanning the gap. Germline assignment: CDR1 ENHRY and CDR2 SYGVKD.

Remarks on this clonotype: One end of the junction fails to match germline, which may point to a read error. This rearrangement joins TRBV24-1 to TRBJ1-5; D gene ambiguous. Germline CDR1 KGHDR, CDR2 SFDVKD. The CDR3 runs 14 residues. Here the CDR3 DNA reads TGTGCCAGCAGTGGTCTACAAGACAATCAGCCCCAGCATTTT. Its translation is CASSGLQDNQPQHF.